This T cell receptor (beta chain) was recovered during a study of OX40 agonist ivuxolimab in advanced cancers. Some clones are missing from TCRdb's copy, which holds only in-frame ones; the method was immunoSEQ multiplex PCR. The data contain fewer than 70,000 clones, roughly nine tenths of them singletons. Looked up from germline, CDR1 is SEHNR and CDR2 is FQNEAQ (reference sequence). Losses at the gene ends were 3 bases for V and 2 bases for J; bases not matched to a gene: 4. The CDR3 has 14 residues. A few counts support this clone. The chain joins TRBV7-9 to TRBJ2-7, with 7 bases aligning to TRBD2. The receptor's source is an adult with an advanced solid tumor such as melanoma, head and neck, liver or kidney cancer. The material sequenced was CD4+ or CD8+ T cells sorted from blood, taken in a trial of the OX40 agonist ivuxolimab. CDR3 nucleotide sequence: TGTGCCAGCAGCTTCCAAGCGGGGCCCTACGAGCAGTACTTC. Its protein product is CASSFQAGPYEQYF.